This TCR beta chain was observed in a study of early T cells in non-severe SARS-CoV-2 infection. Germline V CDR1 and CDR2: SQVTM, ANQGSEA. CDR3 length: 15 amino acids. The V end was cut by 0 bases, the J end by 7 bases, with 19 bases between. This clonotype came up a few times. Using its own MiXCR run on the 5' RACE reads, TCRdb lists one record per CDR3 protein. This sample yields tens of thousands of distinct CDR3 sequences, of which 11% to 15% are seen a single time; about 6.1% belongs to the top ten. This chain connects TRBV29-1 to TRBJ2-7; D gene unclear. The material sequenced was whole blood. This receptor was identified in an adult who was a healthcare worker with PCR-confirmed SARS-CoV-2 infection or an uninfected control (not recorded which). The CDR3 bases are TGCAGCGTTGAAGATTCGGAGTTGGAACTCGGGGAGCAGTACTTC. Translating gives CSVEDSELELGEQYF.